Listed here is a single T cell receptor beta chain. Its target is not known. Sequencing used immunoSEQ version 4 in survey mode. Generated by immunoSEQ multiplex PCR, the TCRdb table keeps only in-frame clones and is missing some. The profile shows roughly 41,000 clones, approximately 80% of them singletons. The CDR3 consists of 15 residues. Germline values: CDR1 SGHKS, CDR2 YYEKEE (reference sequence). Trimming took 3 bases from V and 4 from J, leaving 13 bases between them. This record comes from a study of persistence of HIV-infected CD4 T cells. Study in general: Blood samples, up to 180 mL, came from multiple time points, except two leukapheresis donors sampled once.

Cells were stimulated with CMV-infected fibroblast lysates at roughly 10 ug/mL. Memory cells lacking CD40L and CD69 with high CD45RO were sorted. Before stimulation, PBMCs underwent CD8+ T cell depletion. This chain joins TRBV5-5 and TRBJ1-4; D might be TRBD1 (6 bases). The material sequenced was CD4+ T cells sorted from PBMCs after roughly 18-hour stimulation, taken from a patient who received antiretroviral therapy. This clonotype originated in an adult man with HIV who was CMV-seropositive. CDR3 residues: CASSSYREDNEKLFF. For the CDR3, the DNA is TGTGCCAGCAGCTCCTACAGGGAGGATAATGAAAAACTGTTTTTT.